This TCR beta chain was captured by sequencing in a study of T-cell memory formation after mild COVID-19. The CDR3 covers 14 residues. Germline CDR1 reads SGHRS; CDR2 reads YFSETQ. Deletions cut 0 bases from V and 5 bases from J, with 11 bases between. In TCRdb, the 5' RACE reads were re-called with MiXCR into one record per CDR3 protein. The table includes 300,000 to 350,000 distinct CDR3 sequences, approximately 14% detected once. Details on this clonotype: Antigen specificity is unknown.

Study findings and constraints: Mainly in CM and EM were contracting CD4+ clones; CD8+ were in EMRA.

The rearrangement joins TRBV5-1 to TRBJ1-2; a weak D match, TRBD1 (6 bases). This receptor was identified in a young man who had mild COVID-19 (a few samples of this study predate the infection). Cell type and time point are not known. The sample taken for sequencing was PBMCs or a T cell subset sorted from them (not recorded which). The CDR3 sequence is CASSLAGHDYGYTF. CDR3 sequence (DNA): TGCGCCAGCAGCTTGGCGGGACATGATTATGGCTACACCTTC.